This is a list of T cell receptor beta chains from one sample in a study of blood T cell repertoires in COVID-19. The method was immunoSEQ multiplex PCR; TCRdb's version includes in-frame clones alone and lacks a portion of them. The sample carries about 80,000 clones, around 83% recorded once. Material: peripheral blood. The source of these receptors is a woman aged 65 to 85 with acute or convalescent COVID-19. The CDR3 runs from the conserved cysteine through the conserved F or W. A D gene is named only where the DNA matches it firmly. Only some rows state a clone size, as once, few, many or a class for expanded clones.

j_call	clone_size	v_call	d_call	cdr3_aa	cdr3_nt
TRBJ2-2	NA	TRBV19	NA	CASTRLGGNTGELFF	TGTGCCAGTACCCGGCTGGGGGGGAACACCGGGGAGCTGTTTTTT
TRBJ2-2	NA	TRBV10-3	TRBD2	CAISGVAGEGTGELFF	TGTGCCATCAGTGGGGTAGCGGGAGAGGGCACCGGGGAGCTGTTTTTT
TRBJ1-5	NA	TRBV28	TRBD1	CATWVDRGLGQPQHF	TGTGCCACCTGGGTGGACAGGGGATTGGGTCAGCCCCAGCATTTT
TRBJ2-1	NA	TRBV11-2	TRBD2	CASNREASGRQEQFF	TGTGCCAGCAACCGAGAGGCTAGCGGGAGGCAGGAGCAGTTCTTC
TRBJ1-2	NA	TRBV27	TRBD1	CASSSPGTGNGYTF	TGTGCCAGCAGTTCCCCCGGGACAGGGAATGGCTACACCTTC
TRBJ2-3	NA	TRBV5-1	NA	CASSTGLHTDTQYF	TGCGCCAGCAGTACGGGACTCCACACAGATACGCAGTATTTT
TRBJ1-5	NA	TRBV19	TRBD1	CASSITGADQPQHF	TGTGCCAGTAGTATAACAGGGGCGGATCAGCCCCAGCATTTT
TRBJ2-4	NA	TRBV4-1	TRBD1	CASSPFHRQIPGGENIQYF	TGCGCCAGCAGCCCTTTTCATAGACAGATCCCAGGGGGAGAAAACATTCAGTACTTC
TRBJ2-7	NA	TRBV7-2	NA	CASSVRGGGFSSYEQYF	TGTGCCAGCAGCGTCAGAGGAGGGGGCTTTAGCTCCTACGAGCAGTACTTC
TRBJ2-2	NA	TRBV19	TRBD2	CASSPSGPGELFF	TGTGCCAGTTCCCCTAGCGGCCCAGGGGAGCTGTTTTTT
TRBJ1-6	NA	TRBV19	NA	CASSIPSTGTGNSPLHF	TGTGCCAGTAGTATCCCCTCTACAGGGACGGGTAATTCACCCCTCCACTTT
TRBJ2-1	few	TRBV5-6	TRBD2	CASSSLTSGNKINYNEQFF	TGTGCCAGCAGCTCCCTGACTAGCGGGAATAAGATCAACTACAATGAGCAGTTCTTC
TRBJ1-2	NA	TRBV5-1	TRBD1	CASTDGQGRYTF	TGCGCCAGCACCGACGGACAGGGACGCTACACCTTC
TRBJ2-3	NA	TRBV11-3	NA	CASSRGELDTDTQYF	TGTGCCAGCAGCCGAGGAGAACTTGACACAGATACGCAGTATTTT
TRBJ1-3	few	TRBV7-8	TRBD1	CASSVGTASGNTIYF	TGTGCCAGCAGCGTCGGGACAGCCTCTGGAAACACCATATATTTT
TRBJ2-1	few	TRBV11-2	NA	CASSSQVSGQFF	TGTGCCAGCAGCTCTCAGGTGTCGGGACAGTTCTTC
TRBJ1-5	NA	TRBV5-6	NA	CASSLGSSNQPQHF	TGTGCCAGCAGCTTGGGCAGTAGCAATCAGCCCCAGCATTTT
TRBJ2-5	NA	TRBV15	TRBD2	CATSSPGGGGQETQYF	TGTGCCACCAGCAGCCCTGGTGGGGGAGGGCAAGAGACCCAGTACTTC
TRBJ1-3	NA	TRBV7-2	NA	CASSLWGGLAGNTIYF	TGTGCCAGCAGCTTATGGGGGGGCCTTGCTGGAAACACCATATATTTT
TRBJ2-1	NA	TRBV7-9	TRBD2	CATTSGSYEQFF	TGTGCCACTACTAGCGGGAGCTATGAGCAGTTCTTC
TRBJ1-5	few	TRBV6-7	TRBD1	CASSRDRGSNQPQHF	TGTGCCAGCAGCCGGGACAGGGGCTCCAATCAGCCCCAGCATTTT
TRBJ2-7	many	TRBV5-4	NA	CASSLGIRTLPSYEQYF	TGTGCCAGCAGCTTGGGGATACGGACTCTACCCAGCTACGAGCAGTACTTC
TRBJ2-1	NA	TRBV5-1	TRBD2	CASSLLAGGNNEQFF	TGCGCCAGCAGCTTGCTAGCGGGAGGGAATAATGAGCAGTTCTTC
TRBJ2-3	NA	TRBV19	NA	CASSKGWGQGSVAGLLPRTDTQYF	TGTGCCAGTAGTAAGGGTTGGGGACAGGGAAGTGTAGCGGGGTTGTTGCCTCGCACAGATACGCAGTATTTT
TRBJ1-4	NA	TRBV7-2	NA	CASSLVRADEKLFF	TGTGCCAGCAGCTTAGTCAGGGCCGATGAAAAACTGTTTTTT
TRBJ1-1	NA	TRBV19	NA	CASSTLQGGGVNTEAFF	TGTGCCAGTAGTACCCTCCAGGGAGGGGGTGTGAACACTGAAGCTTTCTTT
TRBJ2-1	NA	TRBV19	TRBD2	CASGLAGIYNEQFF	TGTGCCAGCGGACTAGCGGGCATCTACAATGAGCAGTTCTTC
TRBJ1-1	NA	TRBV7-6	TRBD1	CASSLLGQGVTEAFF	TGTGCCAGCAGCCTCCTTGGACAGGGGGTCACTGAAGCTTTCTTT
TRBJ1-1	NA	TRBV19	TRBD1	CASSARRQGVTEAFF	TGTGCCAGTAGTGCCCGAAGACAGGGAGTCACTGAAGCTTTCTTT
TRBJ1-5	once	TRBV27	NA	CASSFRENQPQHF	TGTGCCAGCAGTTTTAGGGAGAATCAGCCCCAGCATTTT
TRBJ1-6	NA	TRBV30	NA	CASRSGRGPSPLHF	TGTGCCTCCAGATCCGGCAGGGGCCCATCACCCCTCCACTTT
TRBJ2-5	NA	TRBV7-2	TRBD2	CASSPSVAGLLETQYF	TGTGCCAGCAGCCCTAGTGTAGCGGGTCTCTTGGAGACCCAGTACTTC
TRBJ1-6	NA	TRBV19	NA	CASSAHSRTVVSPLHF	TGTGCCAGTAGTGCCCATTCAAGGACAGTCGTTTCACCCCTCCACTTT
TRBJ2-7	once	TRBV7-9	TRBD2	CASSLARFAGLGIYEQYF	TGTGCCAGCAGCTTAGCGCGTTTCGCGGGACTAGGTATATACGAGCAGTACTTC
TRBJ1-2	few	TRBV9	NA	CASSVDIDMDYGYTF	TGTGCCAGCAGCGTAGACATCGACATGGACTATGGCTACACCTTC
TRBJ1-1	NA	TRBV4-1	TRBD1	CASSQGQGAEGTEAFF	TGCGCCAGCAGCCAAGGCCAGGGGGCAGAAGGCACTGAAGCTTTCTTT
TRBJ2-5	NA	TRBV13	TRBD1	CASSLAGTGQETQYF	TGTGCCAGCAGCTTAGCCGGGACAGGCCAAGAGACCCAGTACTTC
TRBJ2-7	few	TRBV24-1	TRBD2	CATSDPGLAGANEQYF	TGTGCCACCAGTGACCCGGGACTAGCGGGAGCTAACGAGCAGTACTTC
TRBJ2-7	NA	TRBV6-2/TRBV6-3	TRBD2	CASSEGLAGIYEQYF	TGTGCCAGCAGTGAGGGACTAGCGGGAATCTACGAGCAGTACTTC
TRBJ2-1	NA	TRBV5-1	TRBD2	CASSLAPLAAGGGDEQFF	TGCGCCAGCAGCTTGGCCCCCCTTGCGGCGGGAGGAGGGGATGAGCAGTTCTTC
TRBJ2-7	many	TRBV2	NA	CATQSATGEQYF	TGTGCCACCCAGAGTGCTACGGGAGAGCAGTACTTC
TRBJ2-5	NA	TRBV18	TRBD1	CASSPTGTRETQYF	TGTGCCAGCTCCCCGACAGGGACGCGAGAGACCCAGTACTTC
TRBJ1-4	NA	TRBV3-1/TRBV3-2	NA	CASSVRRGRARVF	TGTGCCAGCAGCGTCCGACGGGGAAGGGCTAGGGTTTTT
TRBJ2-1	NA	TRBV24-1	TRBD1	CATSDNHYTDRGQDEQFF	TGTGCCACCAGTGATAATCACTACACGGACAGGGGGCAAGATGAGCAGTTCTTC
TRBJ1-3	NA	TRBV15	TRBD1	CATSRDYQGASYVSGNTIYF	TGTGCCACCAGCAGAGATTACCAGGGGGCCAGCTACGTCTCTGGAAACACCATATATTTT
TRBJ1-3	NA	TRBV5-1	TRBD1	CASSPLTGADTIYF	TGCGCCAGCAGCCCACTGACAGGGGCGGACACCATATATTTT
TRBJ2-1	NA	TRBV10-2	TRBD2	CASAPLRGGNEQFF	TGCGCCAGCGCCCCCCTCCGGGGGGGCAATGAGCAGTTCTTC